This T cell receptor (beta chain) was found in a study of OX40 agonist ivuxolimab in advanced cancers. This clone was counted once. Only in-frame clones appear in the TCRdb table, and some are missing; sequencing was by immunoSEQ multiplex PCR. The table includes tens of thousands of clones, 88% detected once. The sequence came from an adult with an advanced solid tumor such as melanoma, head and neck, liver or kidney cancer. The specimen comprised CD4+ or CD8+ T cells sorted from blood, sampled in a trial of the OX40 agonist ivuxolimab.

Written as DNA, the CDR3 is TGTGCCAGCAGTCGAGGACTAGCGAGCCACGAGCAGTACTTC. This codes for CASSRGLASHEQYF. The V gene is TRBV27, the J gene TRBJ2-7, with 9 bases matching TRBD2. The V segment lost 5 bases and the J segment 5 bases; nucleotides outside the gene matches: 7. Germline V gene sequence: CDR1 MNHEY, CDR2 SMNVEV (reference sequence). The CDR3 is 14 amino acids.